These T cell receptor beta chains were read from a single sample in a study of blood T cell repertoires in COVID-19. Produced via immunoSEQ multiplex PCR; TCRdb's table is partial and in-frame only. The table records around 330,000 clones, around nine tenths of them present only once. Sequenced: peripheral blood. These receptors came from a woman aged 45-60 years with active or convalescent COVID-19. CDR3s include the opening cysteine and the closing phenylalanine or tryptophan. A D gene is named only where the DNA matches it firmly. Where a row states a size, it is once, few, many or the class of an expanded clone; other rows omit it.

D	size	V	J	DNA	CDR3
TRBD2	.	TRBV29-1	TRBJ2-1	TGCAGCGTATTTAAGGGGACTAGCGGGAACAATGAGCAGTTCTTC	CSVFKGTSGNNEQFF
.	once	TRBV28	TRBJ2-5	TGTGCCAGCAGTCGAATCTCCGCACCGGGACAAGAAGAGACCCAGTACTTC	CASSRISAPGQEETQYF
.	.	TRBV2	TRBJ1-5	TGTGCCAGCAGCGGTCAGGGTCAGAGCAATCAGCCCCAGCATTTT	CASSGQGQSNQPQHF
.	.	TRBV7-3	TRBJ2-3	TGTGCCAGCAGCTTAGGCCGGACACCCACAGATACGCAGTATTTT	CASSLGRTPTDTQYF
TRBD2	.	TRBV18	TRBJ2-1	TGTGCCAGCTCCCACTACCGGGGGGTGGAGACCTACAATGAGCAGTTCTTC	CASSHYRGVETYNEQFF
.	many	TRBV11-3	TRBJ1-3	TGTGCCAGCAGCCCAACGGGTGGAAACACCATATATTTT	CASSPTGGNTIYF
TRBD1	.	TRBV6-4	TRBJ2-7	TGTGCCAGCACAGTGCCAGGGGGCGGCTACGAGCAGTACTTC	CASTVPGGGYEQYF
.	.	TRBV6-2/TRBV6-3	TRBJ2-7	TGTGCCAGCAGTTACCCCAGAAGGATAAGCGAAATATACGAGCAGTACTTC	CASSYPRRISEIYEQYF
.	.	TRBV29-1	TRBJ2-1	TGCAGCGTTGATTTCGGAGTTTCCTACAATGAGCAGTTCTTC	CSVDFGVSYNEQFF
TRBD2	.	TRBV24-1	TRBJ2-7	TGTGCCACCAGTGACAGACTAGCGCCTCTCTACGAGCAGTACTTC	CATSDRLAPLYEQYF
TRBD1	.	TRBV4-1	TRBJ1-1	TGCGCCAGCAGCCCGGGGACAGCCACCCACGAAGCTTTCTTT	CASSPGTATHEAFF
.	once	TRBV5-4	TRBJ1-2	TGTGCCAGCAGCCCCCCTTCAGGAGGACGCAGTTTCTATGGCTACACCTTC	CASSPPSGGRSFYGYTF
.	.	TRBV28	TRBJ2-7	TGTGCCAGCCGACTCGAAGACGTATCCTACGAGCAGTACTTC	CASRLEDVSYEQYF
.	.	TRBV7-9	TRBJ1-6	TGTGCCAGCAGCTCTCCAGGGGACGGCGATAATTCACCCCTCCACTTT	CASSSPGDGDNSPLHF
.	.	TRBV4-3	TRBJ1-4	TGCGCCAGCAGCTCTCGGGTCGCAGCCAATAATGAAAAACTGTTTTTT	CASSSRVAANNEKLFF
TRBD1	.	TRBV5-1	TRBJ1-6	TGCGCCAGCAGCTTTCGGACAGGATTTAATTCACCCCTCCACTTT	CASSFRTGFNSPLHF
.	.	TRBV6-2/TRBV6-3	TRBJ2-7	TGTGCCAGCAGTTATACAGGGATCTACGAGCAGTACTTC	CASSYTGIYEQYF
TRBD2	.	TRBV4-1	TRBJ2-3	TGCGCCAGCAGCCTTCCCCCTGGACTAGCGGCAAATACGCAGTATTTT	CASSLPPGLAANTQYF
.	.	TRBV2	TRBJ1-1	TGTGCCAGCAGTTATATCAGTTACACTGAAGCTTTCTTT	CASSYISYTEAFF
TRBD2	.	TRBV11-2	TRBJ2-1	TGTGCCAGCAGTAGAACAGGACTAGCGGGAGAAGTCTTCTACAATGAGCAGTTCTTC	CASSRTGLAGEVFYNEQFF
.	.	TRBV6-5	TRBJ2-1	TGTGCCAGCAGTCTAGGGGTTGAGCAGTTCTTC	CASSLGVEQFF
TRBD2	.	TRBV19	TRBJ2-1	TGTGCCAGTAGTATTTGGGGAGGGGACGTTCACAATGAGCAGTTCTTC	CASSIWGGDVHNEQFF
.	.	TRBV28	TRBJ1-5	TGTGCCAGCAGTCACCTGAGGCCGGAAGGCACAACGCTTAATCAGCCCCAGCATTTT	CASSHLRPEGTTLNQPQHF
TRBD2	.	TRBV4-1	TRBJ2-7	TGCGCCAGCAGTGGCGGGAGGAATTCCTACGAGCAGTACTTC	CASSGGRNSYEQYF
.	.	TRBV5-1	TRBJ1-1	TGCGCCAGCAGCTTGGACAAGACAGGGAACACTGAAGCTTTCTTT	CASSLDKTGNTEAFF
.	.	TRBV19	TRBJ2-1	TGTGCCAGTAGTTCCCCAGGGAAGGGTGAGCAGTTCTTC	CASSSPGKGEQFF
TRBD2	.	TRBV19	TRBJ2-1	TGTGCCAGTAGGGATCAGGGAGGGAATGAGCAGTTCTTC	CASRDQGGNEQFF
.	.	TRBV2	TRBJ2-6	TGTGCCAGCAGTGCCGACAGTCAAGCTGGGGCCAACGTCCTGACTTTC	CASSADSQAGANVLTF
.	few	TRBV20-1	TRBJ1-2	TGCAGTGCTAGTAACCTAAGGGGCCTTTCCTATGGCTACACCTTC	CSASNLRGLSYGYTF
.	.	TRBV5-1	TRBJ1-1	TGCGCCAGCAGCCGACCGGACAGAGATAGCACTGAAGCTTTCTTT	CASSRPDRDSTEAFF
TRBD1	.	TRBV30	TRBJ2-7	TGTGCCTGGAGCTCCGGGACAGGGAATTACGAGCAGTACTTC	CAWSSGTGNYEQYF
.	.	TRBV21-1	TRBJ1-2	TGTGCCAGCACCTTAACCGGGTACCATGGCTACACCTTC	CASTLTGYHGYTF
.	once	TRBV27	TRBJ1-5	TGTGCCAGCAGTTCCGGGACGGGGGTTGGGCAGCCCCAGCATTTT	CASSSGTGVGQPQHF
.	.	TRBV7-2	TRBJ1-1	TGTGCCAGCAGCTTAGCCCCCGGACAGTGGAACACTGAAGCTTTCTTT	CASSLAPGQWNTEAFF
TRBD1	.	TRBV5-5	TRBJ1-1	TGTGCCAGCAGCTTGTGGTGGCAGGGGGACACTGAAGCTTTCTTT	CASSLWWQGDTEAFF
TRBD1	.	TRBV6-2/TRBV6-3	TRBJ1-1	TGTGCCAGCAGTAAGGGACAGGGGATAGAAGCTTTCTTT	CASSKGQGIEAFF
TRBD1	.	TRBV7-2	TRBJ1-2	TGTGCCAGCAGCTTAGCATTGCGGGACAGGGGGTACGGCTACACCTTC	CASSLALRDRGYGYTF
TRBD1	.	TRBV7-3	TRBJ2-2	TGTGCCAGCAGCGACCAGGGGGCCCTGGGGGAGCTGTTTTTT	CASSDQGALGELFF
.	once	TRBV4-1	TRBJ2-7	TGCGCCAGCAGCCCTTACCCAACAGGGAAAGCCTACGAGCAGTACTTC	CASSPYPTGKAYEQYF
.	.	TRBV20-1	TRBJ2-2	TGCAGTGCCAGTACCACAGGGCCCCGGGAGCTGTTTTTT	CSASTTGPRELFF
.	.	TRBV1	TRBJ2-7	TGCACCAGCAGCCAAGATATTAGTCGAGGCTACGAGCAGTACTTC	CTSSQDISRGYEQYF
TRBD2	.	TRBV27	TRBJ2-3	TGTGCCAGCAGTTCCCTTCCTTCCGGGACTAGCGGGCACACAGATACGCAGTATTTT	CASSSLPSGTSGHTDTQYF
TRBD2	.	TRBV6-2/TRBV6-3	TRBJ2-7	TGTGCCAGCAGTACACCGGGACTAGCGGGTGCCCTTTCATCCTACGAGCAGTACTTC	CASSTPGLAGALSSYEQYF